This T cell receptor beta chain was identified in a study of CD8 T cells in ankylosing spondylitis. Findings and caveats of the study: As reported, disease-linked clones showed significant enrichment in matched ankylosing spondylitis synovial fluid. Typical of ankylosing spondylitis blood, it appeared, was a TCR beta motif of several highly homologous variants.

Of note for this clonotype: Its antigen is not identified.

One entry per CDR3 protein results from TCRdb running MiXCR on the 5' RACE reads. The sample contains roughly 440,000 distinct CDR3 sequences, about 15% of which appear only once. The germline gives CDR1 MDHEN, CDR2 SYDVKM. Trimming took off 8 bases at V and 4 bases at J, with 27 bases between the two ends. This CDR3 spans 17 amino acids. The receptor was derived from a male donor with ankylosing spondylitis. The chain joins TRBV28 to TRBJ2-7; tentative D call: TRBD2 (5 bases). Sequencing was carried out using blood, either unsorted or a sorted T cell fraction (not recorded which). CDR3 coding DNA: TGTGCCAGCCAAGACACTAGGCTCTTTGGCTTCTTTTACGAGCAGTACTTC. This encodes CASQDTRLFGFFYEQYF.